This entry describes one T cell receptor (beta chain). The antigen is undetermined. The sample is drawn from a study of T cell responses to AZD1222 COVID-19 vaccine. Assay: immunoSEQ multiplex PCR; the TCRdb copy retains only in-frame clones and omits some. The sample lists approximately 200,000 clones; 90% to 95% were seen once. The CDR3 is made up of 13 amino acids. The germline V gene encodes CDR1 SQVTM and CDR2 ANQGSEA. The trim removed 6 bases at V and 3 bases at J, leaving 4 bases unmatched. Notes on the study in general: Reportedly, nearly half of unique spike TCRs recognized epitopes outside B.1.351/B.1.1.7 mutations. Vaccine-related CD4 TCRs covered spike, predominating at 160-218 and 743-854.

The TCR was taken from an adult in good health. This specimen was peripheral blood, taken on day 0 of AZD1222 vaccination. This rearrangement joins TRBV29-1 to TRBJ2-5; 10 bases align to TRBD1. CDR3 loop: CSVSGTGEETQYF. In DNA form, the CDR3 reads TGCAGCGTCTCCGGGACAGGGGAAGAGACCCAGTACTTC.